The next 17 T cell receptor beta chains were all read from a single sample in a study of blood T cells in healthy people across ages. Sample-barcoded 5' priming and a J-beta primer mix drove a second PCR of about 7 to 12 cycles. In TCRdb, the 5' RACE reads were re-called with MiXCR into one record per CDR3 protein. This table has 1.2 million to 1.5 million distinct CDR3 sequences, around 59% appearing once. Material for sequencing was blood. The receptors shown here come from a man in his late teens or twenties in good health.

The V call is TRBV2, the J call TRBJ2-1, with TRBD2 matching over 9 bases. The CDR3 has 16 amino acids. The V gene end was trimmed by 7 bases and the J gene end by 0 bases; junction bases not matched to a gene: 7. Germline CDR1 and CDR2: SNHLY and FYNNEI. The CDR3 DNA follows: TGTGCCAGCAAACGGACTAGCGTCATCTCCTACAATGAGCAGTTCTTC. It codes for CASKRTSVISYNEQFF.

The V gene is TRBV4-1, the J gene TRBJ2-4, with TRBD2 as a possible D gene (5 bases). The assigned J gene may be wrong: the sequence end matches TRBJ2-7 better. This CDR3 region has 16 residues. Per germline, CDR1 MGHRA and CDR2 YSYEKL. Here the CDR3 reads CASSLSRTLAGYEQYF. CDR3 sequence (DNA): TGCGCCAGCAGCCTCTCAAGGACCCTAGCTGGCTACGAGCAGTACTTC.

This clonotype was picked up a small number of times. This chain joins TRBV29-1 and TRBJ2-7; D not resolved. Trimming shortened V by 1 base and J by 5 bases, and 6 bases separated the two germline ends. The CDR3 is 11 amino acids. Germline V CDR1 and CDR2: SQVTM, ANQGSEA. The CDR3 reads CSVEVGNEQYF. The CDR3 region has the DNA TGCAGCGTTGAAGTCGGAAACGAGCAGTACTTC.

This rearrangement joins TRBV28 to TRBJ2-7; 8 bases line up with TRBD2. V lost 8 bases and J lost 2; bases outside the gene matches: 2. This CDR3 has 12 residues. In germline, CDR1 is MDHEN, CDR2 SYDVKM. CDR3 loop: CASLRGAYEQYF. The CDR3 DNA is TGTGCCAGCCTGCGGGGGGCCTACGAGCAGTACTTC.

The rearrangement joins TRBV6-6 to TRBJ2-3, with 11 nucleotides matching TRBD2. J was trimmed by 2 bases and V by 7 bases; bases with no gene match: 8. The germline V gene has CDR1 MNHNY and CDR2 SVGAGI (reference sequence). The length of the CDR3 is 16 residues. CDR3 amino acids: CASNPGLAENTDTQYF. CDR3 sequence (DNA): TGTGCCAGCAACCCGGGACTAGCGGAGAACACAGATACGCAGTATTTT.

This clonotype was detected only a few times. The rearrangement links TRBV20-1 to TRBJ2-7; 9 positions agree with TRBD1. V lost 3 bases to trimming and J lost 3 bases; unmatched junction nucleotides: 12. The CDR3 sequence is 16 residues long. Germline values: CDR1 DFQATT, CDR2 SNEGSKA (reference sequence). The CDR3 nucleotides are TGCAGTGCTAGCGACTGGACAGGGGCTTCCGTCTACGAGCAGTACTTC. As protein: CSASDWTGASVYEQYF.

Concerning this clonotype itself: A read error may account for a junction end that differs from germline. This sequence joins TRBV4-1 and TRBJ2-3; 7 nucleotides align to TRBD2. The CDR3 is made up of 15 amino acids. Germline V lookup: CDR1 MGHRA, CDR2 YSYEKL. The CDR3 bases are TGCGCCAGCGGCCAAGCGACTAGCCACACAGATACGCAGTATTTT. It codes for CASGQATSHTDTQYF.

This clonotype was counted between two and nine times. The J gene is TRBJ2-2, the V gene TRBV28, with D tentatively TRBD1 or TRBD2 (5 bases each). In germline, CDR1 is MDHEN, CDR2 SYDVKM. Trimming cost V 4 bases and J 4 bases, with 10 bases left between them. The CDR3 contains 14 residues. In DNA form, the CDR3 reads TGTGCCAGCAGTTCGGGACCGAGCACCGGGGAGCTGTTTTTT. Amino acid sequence: CASSSGPSTGELFF.

The rearrangement uses TRBV4-1 and TRBJ2-7, with D hard to call. The V and J ends lost 0 bases and 4 bases respectively, with 13 bases between them. CDR1 is MGHRA and CDR2 is YSYEKL in the germline V gene. This CDR3 contains 15 residues. The DNA for the CDR3 is TGCGCCAGCAGCCAAGATCTACAGCTTAGGTACGAGCAGTACTTC. Encoded protein: CASSQDLQLRYEQYF.

DNA of the CDR3: TGTGCCAGCAGCAAGGGACAGGTCGAAGCTTTCTTT. It is translated as CASSKGQVEAFF. The chain carries TRBV7-9 and TRBJ1-1; 8 bases agree with TRBD1. The J segment lost 8 bases and the V segment lost 5 bases, leaving 4 bases of the junction unmatched. The CDR3 runs to 12 residues. Germline-derived CDR1 and CDR2 are SEHNR and FQNEAQ (reference sequence). Full variable domain (rest looked up from reference TRBV7-9 and TRBJ1-1): DTGVSQNPRHKITKRGQNVTFRCDPISEHNRLYWYRQTLGQGPEFLTYFQNEAQLEKSRLLSDRFSAERPKGSFSTLEIQRTEQGDSAMYLCASSKGQVEAFFGQGTRLTVV.

This clonotype was seen a few times. This chain links TRBV3-1 with TRBJ2-5, with 8 bases aligning to TRBD1. Losses at the gene ends were 6 bases for V and 4 bases for J; bases not matched to a gene: 7. This CDR3 is built from 14 residues. Germline V gene data show CDR1 as LGHDT and CDR2 as YNNKEL (reference sequence). As DNA, the CDR3 is TGTGCCAGCAGTTTTTCGGACAGGGTAGAGACCCAGTACTTC. This translates into CASSFSDRVETQYF.

The chain links TRBV2 to TRBJ1-5, with TRBD1 matching over 9 bases. Germline-derived CDR1 and CDR2 are SNHLY and FYNNEI. V shed 7 bases and J 5 bases; nucleotides not matched to a gene: 3. The CDR3 sequence is 13 residues long. As DNA, the CDR3 is TGTGCCAGCACCGGGACAGGGTATCAGCCCCAGCATTTT. Translating gives CASTGTGYQPQHF.

The V call is TRBV4-2, the J call TRBJ2-3, with D uncertain. The germline gives CDR1 LGHNA, CDR2 YNFKEQ. The V gene lost 4 bases and the J gene lost 4 bases, with 12 bases spanning the gap. There are 14 residues in the CDR3. The CDR3 bases are TGTGCCAGCAGCCCCACGAGAGGCGCAGATACGCAGTATTTT. Protein: CASSPTRGADTQYF.

The chain couples TRBV7-2 to TRBJ2-7; 8 nucleotides match TRBD2. Trimming cost V 5 bases and J 10 bases; bases outside gene matches: 13. Germline V lookup: CDR1 SGHTA, CDR2 FQGNSA. The CDR3 runs to 14 residues. CDR3 loop: CASSPQRGLLSQYF. For the CDR3, the DNA is TGTGCCAGCAGCCCACAGCGGGGGCTGCTGAGTCAGTACTTC.

This clonotype was observed a few times. This chain uses TRBV4-1 with TRBJ2-7; D is undetermined. Germline loops: CDR1 MGHRA, CDR2 YSYEKL. The V and J ends lost 1 base and 2 bases respectively, with 9 bases between them. The CDR3 has 14 residues. The CDR3 loop is CASSQVDITYEQYF. CDR3 in DNA: TGCGCCAGCAGCCAAGTAGACATTACCTACGAGCAGTACTTC.

The rearrangement uses TRBV5-1 and TRBJ2-2; TRBD2 agrees at 10 bases. Per the germline V gene, CDR1 is SGHRS and CDR2 is YFSETQ. The CDR3 runs 19 residues. V was clipped by 4 bases and J by 0 bases; unmatched bases: 12. In nucleotides, the CDR3 is TGCGCCAGCAGCCCGGGGCTAGCGGGAGATCTGACGAACACCGGGGAGCTGTTTTTT. It is translated as CASSPGLAGDLTNTGELFF.

The chain combines TRBV29-1 with TRBJ2-7; a weak D match, TRBD2 (5 bases). V gave up 6 bases and J gave up 4 bases, with 13 bases separating them. CDR3 length equals 12 residues. Germline CDR1 SQVTM, CDR2 ANQGSEA. This CDR3 is CSVLGAGYEQYF. The CDR3 region has the DNA TGCAGCGTCCTAGGCGCGGGTTACGAGCAGTACTTC.